This T cell receptor (beta chain) was recovered during a study of control samples from healthy donors and cancer patients. CDR1 and CDR2 (germline): SGHTS, YDEGEE. This CDR3 comprises 14 residues. V was pared by 9 bases and J by 6 bases, with 18 bases between. Here immunoSEQ multiplex PCR was the method, and the copy in TCRdb shows in-frame clones only, minus some. Here the sample spans around 30,000 clones, approximately 85% being singletons. This receptor was identified in an older woman with head and neck cancer. The sample taken for sequencing was PBMCs. V is TRBV5-8 and J is TRBJ2-2; D gene uncertain. The CDR3 bases are TGTGCCACCGAGACCCTTGGGTCGCCCGGGGAGCTGTTTTTT. This codes for CATETLGSPGELFF.